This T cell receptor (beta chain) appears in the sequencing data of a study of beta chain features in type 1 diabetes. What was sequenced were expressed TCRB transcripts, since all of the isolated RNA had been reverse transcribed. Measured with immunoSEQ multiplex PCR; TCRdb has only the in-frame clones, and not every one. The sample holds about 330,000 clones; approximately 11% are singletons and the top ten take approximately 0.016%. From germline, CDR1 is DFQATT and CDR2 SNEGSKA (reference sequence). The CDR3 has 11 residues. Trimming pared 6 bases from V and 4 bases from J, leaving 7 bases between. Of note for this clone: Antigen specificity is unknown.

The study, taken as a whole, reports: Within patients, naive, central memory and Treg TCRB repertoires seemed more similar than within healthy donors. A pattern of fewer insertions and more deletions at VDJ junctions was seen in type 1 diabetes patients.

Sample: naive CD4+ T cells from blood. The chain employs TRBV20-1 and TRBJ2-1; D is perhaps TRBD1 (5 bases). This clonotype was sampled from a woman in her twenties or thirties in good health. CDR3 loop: CSADRYNEQFF. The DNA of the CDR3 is TGCAGTGCCGACAGATACAATGAGCAGTTCTTC.